The clone carrying this T cell receptor (beta chain) is a singleton in its sample. Its antigen remains unknown. This entry belongs to a study of cytomegalovirus exposure and HLA in healthy donors. Points from the study as a whole: In presence/absence analyses, roughly uniform sequencing depth across donors was assumed. It has been reported that TCR beta sequences accurately predicted the HLA-A and HLA-B alleles of most subjects. In vitro assays verified that a few CMV-associated chains recognized CMV antigens specifically.

Although they were nominally healthy when sampled, donors likely had unrecorded immune exposures. The V end lost 3 bases, the J end lost 0 bases, and 9 bases lay between the germline ends. Germline V gene data show CDR1 as SQVTM and CDR2 as ANQGSEA. The CDR3 spans 14 residues. Amplification used 60 Vbeta primers and 13 Jbeta primers. TCRdb keeps only in-frame clones here, not all; method: immunoSEQ multiplex PCR. Counted here are some 140,000 clones, approximately 74% occurring once; the ten biggest clones make up 2.8%. This clonotype originated in a man aged 18-30 years in good health and CMV-seronegative. The specimen sequenced was PBMCs. This sequence joins TRBV29-1 and TRBJ1-3; weak D call: TRBD1 (5 bases). The CDR3 coding sequence is TGCAGCGTTGACGGACACTCCTCTGGAAACACCATATATTTT. Protein: CSVDGHSSGNTIYF.